This TCR gamma chain comes out of a study of gamma delta lymphoproliferative disorders and STAT genes. The CDR3 sequence is 14 residues long. The ends lost 2 bases at V and 3 bases at J; junction bases unmatched: 7. CDR1 and CDR2 (germline): EGSNGY, YDSYNSKV. This clone is medium-sized (0.01 to 0.1%). TCRdb ran CATT on the multiplex PCR reads. This table has 650 to 850 gamma-chain clones, approximately 8.9% appearing once. PBMCs from patients and controls supplied the genomic DNA for sequencing. Age- and sex-matched healthy adult donors provided control blood. This receptor was identified in a human donor in good health. The sequencing input was blood. The chain links TRGV2 to TRGJ1 or TRGJ2. TCRdb leaves out the J gene; it was filled in here by matching the DNA to germline. CDR3 bases: TGTGCCACCTGGGACGAACACCTTTATTATAAGAAACTCTTT. This gives the protein CATWDEHLYYKKLF.